These T cell receptor beta chains were read from a single sample in a study of spatial heterogeneity in lung cancer. TCRdb redid the calling of the 5' RACE reads with MiXCR, one entry per CDR3 protein. The repertoire has approximately 44,000 distinct CDR3 sequences, approximately 10% of them found once; the top ten carry approximately 42%. Material: PBMCs, obtained at surgery. These receptors were taken from a female donor with early-stage non-small cell lung cancer. Both conserved end residues are part of each CDR3. D genes are given only for firm matches. Size values are once, few and many counts, or a class for expanded clones, and some rows have none.

V gene	J gene	D gene	clone size	CDR3 protein	CDR3 DNA
TRBV30	TRBJ2-7	.	many	CAWSQAPYEQYF	TGTGCCTGGAGTCAAGCACCCTACGAGCAGTACTTC
TRBV5-5	TRBJ1-5	.	few	CASSLATLGQIVTSNQPQHF	TGTGCCAGCAGCTTGGCCACACTTGGACAGATAGTAACTAGCAATCAGCCCCAGCATTTT
TRBV5-1	TRBJ2-3	.	.	CASSLDRASGDTQYF	TGCGCCAGCAGCTTGGACAGGGCATCGGGAGATACGCAGTATTTT
TRBV20-1	TRBJ2-6	.	many	CSAREGSSGANVLTF	TGCAGTGCTAGAGAGGGGAGCTCTGGGGCCAACGTCCTGACTTTC
TRBV28	TRBJ2-7	.	.	CASSYPGRTSYEQYF	TGTGCCAGCAGCTACCCGGGACGTACCTCCTACGAGCAGTACTTC
TRBV28	TRBJ2-3	TRBD2	few	CASSWAGGPSTDTQYF	TGTGCCAGCAGTTGGGCGGGGGGACCTAGCACAGATACGCAGTATTTT
TRBV19	TRBJ1-5	.	.	CATQDRPGGNQPQHF	TGTGCCACCCAGGACAGACCTGGAGGCAATCAGCCCCAGCATTTT
TRBV7-9	TRBJ1-2	.	many	CASSPNSVGGYTF	TGTGCCAGCAGCCCTAACTCAGTAGGGGGCTACACCTTC
TRBV6-5	TRBJ1-2	.	many	CASSYSAGINYGYTF	TGTGCCAGCAGTTACTCGGCAGGGATTAACTATGGCTACACCTTC
TRBV28	TRBJ2-5	TRBD1	many	CASSRTGYQETQYF	TGTGCCAGCAGTCGGACAGGCTACCAAGAGACCCAGTACTTC
TRBV12-3/TRBV12-4	TRBJ1-1	.	.	CASSFWGMNTEAFF	TGTGCCAGCAGTTTTTGGGGAATGAACACTGAAGCTTTCTTT
TRBV29-1	TRBJ2-2	.	few	CSVERANTGELFF	TGCAGCGTTGAGAGGGCGAACACCGGGGAGCTGTTTTTT
TRBV21-1	TRBJ2-4	.	few	CASSRPKLDIQYF	TGTGCCAGCAGCCGCCCCAAATTAGACATTCAGTACTTC
TRBV4-3	TRBJ1-5	.	few	CASSQGGNQPQHF	TGCGCCAGCAGCCAGGGAGGCAATCAGCCCCAGCATTTT
TRBV27	TRBJ2-7	.	.	CASSLSPSEVYEQYF	TGTGCCAGCAGTTTATCTCCTAGCGAAGTCTACGAGCAGTACTTC
TRBV7-2	TRBJ2-5	TRBD1	few	CASSYGTGKQETQYF	TGTGCCAGCAGCTATGGGACAGGAAAGCAAGAGACCCAGTACTTC
TRBV29-1	TRBJ2-7	TRBD2	.	CSAASGVYEQYF	TGCAGCGCCGCTAGCGGGGTCTACGAGCAGTACTTC
TRBV11-2	TRBJ1-3	.	.	CASSSPRGGNTIYF	TGTGCCAGCAGCTCCCCACGTGGTGGAAACACCATATATTTT
TRBV6-5	TRBJ2-3	.	.	CASSPDGGRTDTQYF	TGTGCCAGCAGTCCAGATGGGGGTAGGACAGATACGCAGTATTTT
TRBV30	TRBJ2-3	TRBD2	.	CAWSEGTSSTDTQYF	TGTGCCTGGAGTGAAGGGACTAGCTCAACAGATACGCAGTATTTT
TRBV7-3	TRBJ2-3	TRBD2	many	CASSQAGGVADTQYF	TGTGCCAGCAGCCAGGCGGGGGGCGTGGCAGATACGCAGTATTTT
TRBV7-2	TRBJ1-4	.	.	CASSRRPATNEKLFF	TGTGCCAGCAGCAGACGGCCTGCAACTAATGAAAAACTGTTTTTT
TRBV28	TRBJ2-7	.	.	CASRQMEGGFYEQYF	TGTGCCAGCAGACAAATGGAGGGGGGGTTCTACGAGCAGTACTTC
TRBV3-1	TRBJ1-4	.	.	CASSQGGFTEKLFF	TGTGCCAGCAGCCAAGGGGGATTCACTGAAAAACTGTTTTTT
TRBV9	TRBJ2-5	TRBD2	few	CASSPIGGGAETQYF	TGTGCCAGCAGCCCTATCGGCGGGGGGGCGGAGACCCAGTACTTC
TRBV11-2	TRBJ1-4	.	.	CASSGAPHRAEKLFF	TGTGCCAGCAGCGGAGCCCCCCACAGGGCTGAAAAACTGTTTTTT
TRBV6-1	TRBJ1-1	.	few	CASSDPGLLNTEAFF	TGTGCCAGCAGTGACCCGGGACTCCTGAACACTGAAGCTTTCTTT
TRBV27	TRBJ2-3	.	many	CASSSRRGASTDTQYF	TGTGCCAGCAGTTCTCGCCGGGGGGCTAGCACAGATACGCAGTATTTT
TRBV6-1	TRBJ1-2	.	many	CASSESGRFYGYTF	TGTGCCAGCAGTGAATCAGGCCGTTTCTATGGCTACACCTTC
TRBV20-1	TRBJ2-5	TRBD2	few	CSAGTSGGWTETQYF	TGCAGTGCTGGAACTAGCGGGGGCTGGACGGAGACCCAGTACTTC
TRBV29-1	TRBJ1-1	.	few	CSVVRDTEAFF	TGCAGCGTTGTACGAGACACTGAAGCTTTCTTT
TRBV27	TRBJ1-2	TRBD1	few	CASSLGQGMSYGYTF	TGTGCCAGCAGTCTCGGACAGGGGATGTCCTATGGCTACACCTTC
TRBV4-3	TRBJ1-6	.	many	CASSQELDSPLHF	TGCGCCAGCAGCCAAGAATTAGATTCACCCCTCCACTTT
TRBV7-9	TRBJ2-7	TRBD1	few	CASSRTGESYEQYF	TGTGCCAGCAGCCGGACAGGGGAGTCCTACGAGCAGTACTTC
TRBV30	TRBJ2-2	.	few	CAWSQGAGELFF	TGTGCCTGGAGTCAAGGGGCCGGGGAGCTGTTTTTT
TRBV7-6	TRBJ2-3	.	.	CASSLDVGASTDTQYF	TGTGCCAGCAGCTTAGATGTGGGGGCAAGCACAGATACGCAGTATTTT
TRBV7-7	TRBJ2-2	.	many	CASSLTSHANTGELFF	TGTGCTAGCAGCTTAACTTCACACGCCAACACCGGGGAGCTGTTTTTT
TRBV7-8	TRBJ2-7	TRBD2	few	CASSVSGASSYEQYF	TGTGCCAGCAGCGTTAGCGGGGCGAGCTCCTACGAGCAGTACTTC
TRBV6-5	TRBJ2-7	TRBD2	.	CASSPGLAFNEQYF	TGTGCCAGCTCTCCGGGACTAGCGTTCAACGAGCAGTACTTC
TRBV28	TRBJ1-1	.	many	CASRLNAAEAFF	TGTGCCAGCCGACTTAACGCCGCTGAAGCTTTCTTT
TRBV29-1	TRBJ1-2	.	few	CSVAAGSWGYTF	TGCAGCGTTGCTGCAGGGTCTTGGGGCTACACCTTC
TRBV12-3/TRBV12-4	TRBJ1-6	.	.	CASSLLGGEGSPLHF	TGTGCCAGCAGTTTACTTGGAGGGGAAGGTTCACCCCTCCACTTT
TRBV20-1	TRBJ2-3	.	few	CSHFTRADTQYF	TGCAGTCACTTCACAAGGGCGGATACGCAGTATTTT
TRBV6-4	TRBJ1-2	TRBD1	few	CASSPTPGTGVYGYTF	TGTGCCAGCAGTCCCACCCCGGGGACAGGGGTGTATGGCTACACCTTC
TRBV5-1	TRBJ1-1	.	.	CASSLKMGVPEAFF	TGCGCCAGCAGCTTGAAAATGGGGGTACCTGAAGCTTTCTTT
TRBV29-1	TRBJ2-7	TRBD1	.	CSVESEGARYEQYF	TGCAGCGTTGAATCCGAGGGGGCTAGGTACGAGCAGTACTTC
TRBV6-5	TRBJ1-1	TRBD1	few	CASSYFRGGTEAFF	TGTGCCAGCAGTTACTTCAGGGGGGGCACTGAAGCTTTCTTT
TRBV20-1	TRBJ2-6	.	many	CSASGPISGANVLTF	TGCAGTGCTAGCGGTCCAATCTCTGGGGCCAACGTCCTGACTTTC
TRBV7-2	TRBJ1-2	.	few	CASSFRLNYGYTF	TGTGCCAGCAGCTTCCGGCTTAACTATGGCTACACCTTC
TRBV19	TRBJ2-2	.	few	CASSMGQWTELFF	TGTGCCAGTAGTATGGGACAATGGACAGAGCTGTTTTTT
TRBV3-1	TRBJ1-1	.	many	CASSERGLNTEAFF	TGTGCCAGCAGCGAACGGGGCCTGAACACTGAAGCTTTCTTT
TRBV24-1	TRBJ2-3	.	medium-sized	CATSDLGPADTQYF	TGTGCCACCAGTGACCTCGGACCTGCAGATACGCAGTATTTT
TRBV14	TRBJ1-3	TRBD1	many	CASSTYRGNYSGNTIYF	TGTGCCAGCAGCACCTACAGGGGGAACTACTCTGGAAACACCATATATTTT